Below, 21 T cell receptor beta chains from the same sample are listed, as sequenced in a study of blood T cell repertoires in COVID-19. Libraries were prepared by immunoSEQ multiplex PCR; TCRdb keeps only in-frame clonotypes and omits some of them. The sample consists of some 310,000 clones, roughly 91% of them appearing once. Source material: peripheral blood. The receptor set was obtained from a man in his forties or fifties with active or convalescent COVID-19.

V and J are TRBV7-9 and TRBJ2-2; TRBD2 is a possible D gene (6 bases). The CDR3 has 15 amino acids. CDR1 is SEHNR, CDR2 FQNEAQ, per germline (reference sequence). V was shortened by 5 bases and J by 2 bases, with 12 bases between the two germline ends. The DNA for the CDR3 is TGTGCCAGCAGCCAAAGACTAGATAACACCGGGGAGCTGTTTTTT. It codes for CASSQRLDNTGELFF. Together with reference TRBV7-9 and TRBJ2-2, the CDR3 gives the full variable domain: DTGVSQNPRHKITKRGQNVTFRCDPISEHNRLYWYRQTLGQGPEFLTYFQNEAQLEKSRLLSDRFSAERPKGSFSTLEIQRTEQGDSAMYLCASSQRLDNTGELFFGEGSRLTVL.

For this clone: The sample carries other DNA sequences with the same CDR3. The V call is TRBV30, the J call TRBJ1-3; D call uncertain. Germline V gene data show CDR1 as GTSNPN and CDR2 as SVGIG (reference sequence). Trimming pared 1 base from V and 0 bases from J, leaving 4 bases between. The CDR3 is made up of 13 amino acids. CDR3 in amino acids: CAWSAGSGNTIYF. DNA for the CDR3: TGTGCCTGGAGTGCCGGCTCTGGAAACACCATATATTTT. Variable domain in full (rest from reference TRBV30 and TRBJ1-3): SQTIHQWPATLVQPVGSPLSLECTVEGTSNPNLYWYRQAAGRGLQLLFYSVGIGQISSEVPQNLSASRPQDRQFILSSKKLLLSDSGFYLCAWSAGSGNTIYFGEGSWLTVV.

The chain employs TRBV28 and TRBJ2-1; 8 nucleotides match TRBD2. The CDR3 is made up of 15 amino acids. After removal of 7 bases from V and 0 bases from J, the junction contained 5 bases not matched to a gene. Germline V lookup: CDR1 MDHEN, CDR2 SYDVKM. The CDR3 region is CASNNRGGSYNEQFF. For the CDR3, the DNA is TGTGCCAGCAATAACCGGGGGGGCTCCTACAATGAGCAGTTCTTC. Full variable domain (rest looked up from reference TRBV28 and TRBJ2-1): DVKVTQSSRYLVKRTGEKVFLECVQDMDHENMFWYRQDPGLGLRLIYFSYDVKMKEKGDIPEGYSVSREKKERFSLILESASTNQTSMYLCASNNRGGSYNEQFFGPGTRLTVL.

The rearrangement joins TRBV30 to TRBJ1-5; 8 positions match TRBD1. The V segment lost 6 bases and the J segment 7 bases; nucleotides outside the gene matches: 11. Germline-derived CDR1 and CDR2 are GTSNPN and SVGIG (reference sequence). The CDR3 consists of 14 residues. The chain's CDR3 is CACGQGTSGQPQHF. The CDR3 bases are TGTGCCTGCGGACAGGGAACGAGCGGGCAGCCCCAGCATTTT.

This clone was observed a single time. This sequence joins TRBV10-3 and TRBJ2-5; 7 nucleotides line up with TRBD1. The germline V gene has CDR1 ENHRY and CDR2 SYGVKD. The CDR3 has 13 residues. With V trimmed by 8 bases and J by 2 bases, 5 bases remained unmatched. The CDR3 reads CAIRDSRQETQYF. DNA of the CDR3: TGTGCCATCCGGGACAGCCGGCAAGAGACCCAGTACTTC.

V is TRBV12-3 or TRBV12-4 and J is TRBJ1-2; the D is unclear. Trimming left V 4 bases short and J 4 bases short, with 10 bases between. This CDR3 has 13 amino acids. The DNA for the CDR3 is TGTGCCAGCAGTTCCTCGAACGGCTATGGCTACACCTTC. This translates into CASSSSNGYGYTF.

The CDR3 here is CASRGRGRGTDTQYF. CDR3 sequence (DNA): TGTGCCAGCAGGGGGCGGGGGCGAGGGACAGATACGCAGTATTTT. This chain links TRBV6-5 with TRBJ2-3; perhaps TRBD2 as D (7 bases). Per the germline V gene, CDR1 is MNHEY and CDR2 is SVGAGI. The CDR3 runs 15 residues. Trimming pared 6 bases from V and 3 bases from J, leaving 16 bases between.

The chain employs TRBV28 and TRBJ1-2; D not certain. The CDR3 extends over 14 amino acids. Germline V gene sequence: CDR1 MDHEN, CDR2 SYDVKM. The germline V and J ends were trimmed by 5 bases and 0 bases, with 10 bases remaining between them. CDR3 coding DNA: TGTGCCAGCAGTCGTGGTGGAGCTAACTATGGCTACACCTTC. As protein: CASSRGGANYGYTF.

This clone has just a few counts. V gene TRBV24-1 combines with J gene TRBJ2-1, with D possibly matching TRBD2 (5 bases). CDR1 KGHDR and CDR2 SFDVKD come from the germline V gene. CDR3 size: 17 residues. Trimming took off 3 bases at V and 6 bases at J, with 20 bases between the two ends. The CDR3, as DNA: TGTGCCACCAGTGATGCCCGGGGTGCCGTCGAACTCAATGAGCAGTTCTTC. It is translated as CATSDARGAVELNEQFF.

The gene calls are TRBV6-1 and TRBJ2-5; 9 positions agree with TRBD2. The V gene end was trimmed by 2 bases and the J gene end by 3 bases; junction bases not matched to a gene: 1. Germline V gene lookup returns CDR1 MNHNS and CDR2 SASEGT. CDR3 length: 14 residues. CDR3 region: CASSESSGKETQYF. CDR3 bases: TGTGCCAGCAGTGAATCTAGCGGGAAAGAGACCCAGTACTTC.

The chain recombines TRBV4-3 with TRBJ2-3; no firm D call. The V end lost 0 bases, the J end lost 5 bases, and 6 bases lay between the germline ends. Germline values: CDR1 LGHNA, CDR2 YSLEER. The CDR3 covers 13 residues. DNA of the CDR3: TGCGCCAGCAGCCAAGAATCCAGAGATACGCAGTATTTT. Its protein product is CASSQESRDTQYF.

The chain recombines TRBV7-3 with TRBJ2-3, with a weak D call TRBD1 (6 bases). The V end was cut by 5 bases, the J end by 4 bases, with 16 bases between. The CDR3 consists of 15 residues. CDR1 and CDR2 from the germline V gene are SGHTA and FQGTGA. The CDR3 DNA reads as TGTGCCAGCAGCCCGCAGGGCCCAGGGGCAGATACGCAGTATTTT. It yields the protein CASSPQGPGADTQYF.

The chain couples TRBV7-3 to TRBJ2-5; 15 bases are shared with TRBD2. J was trimmed by 6 bases and V by 4 bases; bases with no gene match: 9. This CDR3 spans 17 amino acids. In germline, CDR1 is SGHTA, CDR2 FQGTGA. The CDR3 sequence: CASSSSGTSGGLKTQYF. CDR3 bases: TGTGCCAGCAGCTCGTCCGGGACTAGCGGGGGGTTAAAGACCCAGTACTTC.

The rearrangement links TRBV4-2 to TRBJ2-1; a possible D gene is TRBD2 (6 bases). The CDR3 length is 15 residues. Trimming took off 0 bases at V and 1 base at J, with 7 bases between the two ends. CDR1 LGHNA and CDR2 YNFKEQ come from the germline V gene. DNA of the CDR3: TGTGCCAGCAGCCAAGAAGGGACTTCCTACAATGAGCAGTTCTTC. Translated: CASSQEGTSYNEQFF.

The rearrangement joins TRBV6-5 to TRBJ2-2, with 7 bases fitting TRBD1. The CDR3 totals 14 residues. Losses at the gene ends were 5 bases for V and 6 bases for J; bases not matched to a gene: 6. Germline-derived CDR1 and CDR2 are MNHEY and SVGAGI. CDR3 sequence: CASSRLQGSGELFF. The CDR3 DNA is TGTGCCAGCAGTCGCCTACAGGGGTCCGGGGAGCTGTTTTTT.

The V gene is TRBV5-1, the J gene TRBJ2-3, with TRBD2 matching over 7 bases. The germline V gene has CDR1 SGHRS and CDR2 YFSETQ. V lost 0 bases to trimming and J lost 5 bases; unmatched junction nucleotides: 9. CDR3 size: 16 residues. CDR3: CASSLVTSELQDTQYF. DNA of the CDR3: TGCGCCAGCAGCTTGGTAACTAGCGAACTTCAAGATACGCAGTATTTT. Full variable domain (missing parts from reference TRBV5-1 and TRBJ2-3): KAGVTQTPRYLIKTRGQQVTLSCSPISGHRSVSWYQQTPGQGLQFLFEYFSETQRNKGNFPGRFSGRQFSNSRSEMNVSTLELGDSALYLCASSLVTSELQDTQYFGPGTRLTVL.

This chain links TRBV10-3 with TRBJ2-7; 8 bases are shared with TRBD2. J lost 6 bases, V lost 4 bases, and 8 bases had no gene match. CDR1 and CDR2 from the germline V gene are ENHRY and SYGVKD. The CDR3 runs 14 residues. CDR3: CAISGRGLASEQYF. CDR3 bases: TGTGCCATCAGTGGCCGAGGACTAGCCAGCGAGCAGTACTTC.

The chain couples TRBV29-1 to TRBJ1-1, with D tentatively TRBD1 (5 bases). The CDR3 has 15 amino acids. The V gene lost 1 base and the J gene lost 4 bases, with 16 bases spanning the gap. CDR1 and CDR2 from the germline V gene are SQVTM and ANQGSEA. In DNA form, the CDR3 reads TGCAGCGTTGAAGCGGGAGGACTGGGGGTCACTGAAGCTTTCTTT. It translates to CSVEAGGLGVTEAFF.

The V and J genes are TRBV14 and TRBJ2-1; TRBD1 might be the D (6 bases). V gave up 3 bases and J gave up 4 bases, with 10 bases separating them. The CDR3 totals 14 residues. Looked up from germline, CDR1 is SGHDN and CDR2 is FVKESK. The CDR3 loop is CASSHRGFYNEQFF. The CDR3 DNA reads as TGTGCCAGCAGCCACAGGGGCTTTTACAATGAGCAGTTCTTC.

The chain is built from TRBV5-1 and TRBJ2-3, with a tentative D call TRBD1 (6 bases). V was pared by 2 bases and J by 11 bases, with 24 bases between. From germline, CDR1 is SGHRS and CDR2 YFSETQ. The CDR3 consists of 16 residues. CDR3: CASSFENRVDLKKQYF. The DNA for the CDR3 is TGCGCCAGCAGCTTTGAGAACAGGGTGGATTTGAAAAAGCAGTATTTT.

The V gene is TRBV5-1, the J gene TRBJ2-7; 9 bases align to TRBD1. From germline, CDR1 is SGHRS and CDR2 YFSETQ. Germline trimming cut 4 bases from V and 3 bases from J; bases unmatched to any gene: 5. This CDR3 is 14 amino acids long. The CDR3 loop is CASSPGTGIYEQYF. The DNA for the CDR3 is TGCGCCAGCAGCCCCGGGACAGGGATCTACGAGCAGTACTTC.